A single sample gave rise to the 20 T cell receptor beta chains below, sequenced in a study of memory CD4+ T cells and cytomegalovirus serostatus. The sort gate was single viable CD3+CD4+CD8-CD45RO+ cells for memory CD4+ T cells. Generated by immunoSEQ multiplex PCR, the TCRdb table keeps only in-frame clones and is missing some. This table holds around 53,000 clones, 70% to 85% found once. Material: memory CD4+ T cells from blood. These receptors all come from an adult in good health and CMV-seronegative.

This clone was counted between two and nine times. The chain combines TRBV6-6 with TRBJ1-2, with D uncertain. The V gene's germline CDR1 is MNHNY and CDR2 SVGAGI (reference sequence). The CDR3 sequence is 13 residues long. V lost 7 bases to trimming and J lost 4 bases, with 13 bases between them. The CDR3 spells CASKPNSIYGYTF. The CDR3 region has the DNA TGTGCCAGCAAACCCAATTCAATCTATGGCTACACCTTC.

This chain joins TRBV28 and TRBJ1-5; tentatively, D is TRBD1 (5 bases). The germline V gene encodes CDR1 MDHEN and CDR2 SYDVKM. Trimming took 8 bases from V and 3 from J, leaving 14 bases between them. The CDR3 totals 14 residues. The DNA of the CDR3 is TGTGCCAGCCCCAAGGGAGGGGCCAATCAGCCCCAGCATTTT. Translation gives CASPKGGANQPQHF.

This clone was recorded once. The chain is built from TRBV2 and TRBJ1-2; no reliable D call. Germline assignment: CDR1 SNHLY and CDR2 FYNNEI. V was cut by 2 bases and J by 3 bases, with 10 bases left in between. The CDR3 covers 14 residues. The CDR3: CASSEISGYYGYTF. The CDR3 DNA is TGTGCCAGCAGTGAAATTTCGGGCTACTATGGCTACACCTTC.

The gene calls are TRBV5-1 and TRBJ2-2, with a possible D match to TRBD1 (6 bases). The germline V gene has CDR1 SGHRS and CDR2 YFSETQ. V was shortened by 7 bases and J by 1 base, with 11 bases between the two germline ends. The CDR3 totals 14 residues. This CDR3 is CASGPGQNTGELFF. DNA for the CDR3: TGCGCCAGCGGACCGGGACAGAACACCGGGGAGCTGTTTTTT.

The chain joins TRBV27 to TRBJ1-2; no clear D. V lost 2 bases, J lost 8 bases, and 12 bases lay in between. Germline CDR1 and CDR2: MNHEY and SMNVEV (reference sequence). The CDR3 is 13 residues long. CDR3 DNA: TGTGCCAGCAGTTTAAATTCCGGGGTGGGCTACACCTTC. It yields the protein CASSLNSGVGYTF.

The gene calls are TRBV5-1 and TRBJ1-4, with 8 bases that match TRBD1. With 4 bases clipped from V and 5 bases from J, the junction kept 10 bases outside the gene matches. Germline V gene lookup returns CDR1 SGHRS and CDR2 YFSETQ. CDR3 length equals 16 residues. The CDR3: CASSLSGQGRNEKLFF. CDR3 coding DNA: TGCGCCAGCAGCCTATCCGGACAGGGTCGGAATGAAAAACTGTTTTTT. Drawing the rest from reference TRBV5-1 and TRBJ1-4, the complete variable domain is KAGVTQTPRYLIKTRGQQVTLSCSPISGHRSVSWYQQTPGQGLQFLFEYFSETQRNKGNFPGRFSGRQFSNSRSEMNVSTLELGDSALYLCASSLSGQGRNEKLFFGSGTQLSVL.

This chain joins TRBV4-1 and TRBJ2-5, with D perhaps given as TRBD1 or TRBD2 (5 bases each). CDR1 MGHRA and CDR2 YSYEKL come from the germline V gene. This CDR3 comprises 17 residues. Trimming shortened V by 4 bases and J by 4 bases, and 22 bases separated the two germline ends. The CDR3: CASSRGTFGVLGETQYF. In nucleotides, the CDR3 is TGCGCCAGCAGCCGTGGGACCTTTGGAGTTCTTGGAGAGACCCAGTACTTC.

The J gene is TRBJ2-7, the V gene TRBV7-2, with a tentative D call TRBD2 (6 bases). Trimming removed 6 bases from V and 2 bases from J, with 11 bases in between. CDR1 SGHTA and CDR2 FQGNSA come from the germline V gene. This CDR3 spans 13 amino acids. In DNA, the CDR3 is TGTGCCAGCAGGTTCGGGGGAACCTACGAGCAGTACTTC. Its translation: CASRFGGTYEQYF.

This chain links TRBV5-8 with TRBJ2-3; 9 bases are a match to TRBD2. This CDR3 is 16 amino acids long. Per the germline V gene, CDR1 is SGHTS and CDR2 is YDEGEE. With V trimmed by 2 bases and J by 5 bases, 9 bases remained unmatched. The CDR3 spells CASSFGGGGAEDTQYF. Written as DNA, the CDR3 is TGTGCCAGCAGCTTCGGAGGCGGGGGGGCGGAAGATACGCAGTATTTT.

The gene calls are TRBV6-1 and TRBJ2-7, with a tentative D call TRBD2 (5 bases). The CDR3 has 13 amino acids. Trimming shortened V by 7 bases and J by 8 bases, and 18 bases separated the two germline ends. Per the germline V gene, CDR1 is MNHNS and CDR2 is SASEGT. The CDR3 reads CASTSGLKNQQYF. The CDR3 region has the DNA TGTGCCAGCACTTCAGGACTGAAAAATCAGCAGTACTTC.

The CDR3: CASSEAGGWRNEQFF. The CDR3 nucleotides read TGTGCCAGCAGTGAAGCTGGTGGCTGGCGCAATGAGCAGTTCTTC. The chain employs TRBV6-1 and TRBJ2-1; D is ambiguous. This CDR3 has 15 amino acids. V lost 0 bases, J lost 6 bases, and 12 bases lay in between. Germline V gene data show CDR1 as MNHNS and CDR2 as SASEGT.

The chain joins TRBV5-4 to TRBJ1-3; a possible D gene is TRBD1 (5 bases). CDR1 and CDR2 (germline): SGHNT, YYREEE (reference sequence). The CDR3 contains 16 residues. Between the trimmed V and J ends, which lost 0 bases and 0 bases, there was a span of 10 bases. The CDR3, as DNA: TGTGCCAGCAGCTTGGGACAGCCTTACTCTGGAAACACCATATATTTT. Amino acid sequence: CASSLGQPYSGNTIYF.

CDR3 coding DNA: TGTGCCAGCAGCTACACTAGCGATTCCTACGAGCAGTACTTC. Amino acid sequence: CASSYTSDSYEQYF. The genes are TRBV5-6 and TRBJ2-7; 7 bases fit TRBD2. Germline loops: CDR1 SGHDT, CDR2 YYEEEE. V shed 3 bases and J 1 base; nucleotides not matched to a gene: 4. The CDR3 contains 14 residues.

The chain couples TRBV2 to TRBJ1-3; no reliable D call. The V gene lost 8 bases and the J gene lost 0 bases, with 11 bases spanning the gap. Germline CDR1 reads SNHLY; CDR2 reads FYNNEI. CDR3 length: 14 residues. The CDR3 nucleotides read TGTGCCAGCGCACTGGGAAACTCTGGAAACACCATATATTTT. Translating gives CASALGNSGNTIYF.

The chain recombines TRBV19 with TRBJ2-6; no reliable D call. The germline CDR1 and CDR2 sequences are LNHDA and SQIVND (reference sequence). V was pared by 1 base and J by 3 bases, with 7 bases between. The CDR3 runs 15 residues. This CDR3 reads CASSIGGGGANVLTF. The CDR3 bases are TGTGCCAGTAGTATAGGGGGTGGTGGGGCCAACGTCCTGACTTTC.

J is TRBJ2-7 and V is TRBV5-5; TRBD1 matches 7 bases. J lost 1 base, V lost 0 bases, and 10 bases had no gene match. CDR1 and CDR2 from the germline V gene are SGHKS and YYEKEE (reference sequence). CDR3 length: 17 amino acids. DNA for the CDR3: TGTGCCAGCAGCTTGGCGATCGGCAGGGGGTTTTCCTACGAGCAGTACTTC. Its protein product is CASSLAIGRGFSYEQYF.

The CDR3, as DNA: TGTGCCAGCTCACAATCCGGGGAGCTGTTTTTT. This translates into CASSQSGELFF. The chain is built from TRBV18 and TRBJ2-2, with unresolved D. Germline lookup yields CDR1 KGHSH and CDR2 LQKENI. The CDR3 length is 11 residues. V gave up 4 bases and J gave up 6 bases, with 3 bases separating them.

This chain connects TRBV4-1 to TRBJ2-7; 11 positions agree with TRBD2. The CDR3 length is 19 residues. Germline V gives CDR1 MGHRA, CDR2 YSYEKL. J gave up 6 bases and V 4 bases, and 20 bases lay outside the gene matches. In nucleotides, the CDR3 is TGCGCCAGCAGCCCCACGGGCCGGGGGAGCACTAGCGGGAGCGGCGAGCAGTACTTC. It translates to CASSPTGRGSTSGSGEQYF.

The gene calls are TRBV18 and TRBJ1-1; tentatively, D is TRBD1 (5 bases). V shed 3 bases and J shed 4 bases, with 18 bases lying between them. Per the germline V gene, CDR1 is KGHSH and CDR2 is LQKENI. The length of the CDR3 is 16 residues. The CDR3, as DNA: TGTGCCAGCTCACCCCGGGACCTTGAGGGGTTCACTGAAGCTTTCTTT. It is translated as CASSPRDLEGFTEAFF.

The gene calls are TRBV11-3 and TRBJ2-7; D gene unclear. The CDR3 sequence is 13 residues long. Germline V gene data show CDR1 as SGHNT and CDR2 as YENEEA. The V gene lost 0 bases and the J gene lost 3 bases, with 6 bases spanning the gap. The CDR3 sequence: CASSLDSGYEQYF. The CDR3 coding sequence is TGTGCCAGCAGCTTAGATTCCGGCTACGAGCAGTACTTC.